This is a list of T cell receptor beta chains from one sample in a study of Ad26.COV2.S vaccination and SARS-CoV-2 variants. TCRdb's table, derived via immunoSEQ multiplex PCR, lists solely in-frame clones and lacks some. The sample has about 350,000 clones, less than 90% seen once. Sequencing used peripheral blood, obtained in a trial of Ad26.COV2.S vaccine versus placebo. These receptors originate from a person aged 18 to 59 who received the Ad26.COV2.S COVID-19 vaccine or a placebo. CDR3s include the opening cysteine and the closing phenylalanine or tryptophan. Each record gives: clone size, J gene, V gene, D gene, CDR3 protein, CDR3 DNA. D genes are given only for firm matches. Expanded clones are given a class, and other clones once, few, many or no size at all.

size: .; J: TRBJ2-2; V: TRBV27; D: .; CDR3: CASSVSGLGTGELFF; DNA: TGTGCCAGCAGCGTTTCAGGGTTAGGGACCGGGGAGCTGTTTTTT
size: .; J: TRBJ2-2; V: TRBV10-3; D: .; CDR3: CAIRTGSGTGELFF; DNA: TGTGCCATCAGGACGGGTAGCGGAACCGGGGAGCTGTTTTTT
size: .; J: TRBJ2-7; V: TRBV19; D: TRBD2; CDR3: CASSTGTSSYEQYF; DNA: TGTGCCAGTAGTACCGGGACTAGTTCCTACGAGCAGTACTTC
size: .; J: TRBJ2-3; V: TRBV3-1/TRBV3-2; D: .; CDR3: CASSQDFPDTQYF; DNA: TGTGCCAGCAGCCAAGATTTCCCTGATACGCAGTATTTT
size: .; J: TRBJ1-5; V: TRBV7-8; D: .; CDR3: CASSKGMELPQHF; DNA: TGTGCCAGCAGCAAGGGGATGGAATTGCCCCAGCATTTT
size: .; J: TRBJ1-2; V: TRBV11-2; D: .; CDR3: CASSLARGSGYTF; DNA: TGTGCCAGCAGCTTAGCCCGGGGCTCTGGCTACACCTTC
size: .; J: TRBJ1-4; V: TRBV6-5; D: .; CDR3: CASSPWEGVREKLFF; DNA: TGTGCCAGCAGTCCCTGGGAGGGGGTTCGGGAAAAACTGTTTTTT
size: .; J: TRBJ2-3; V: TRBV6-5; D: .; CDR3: CASSYSWDRRYSTQYF; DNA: TGTGCCAGCAGTTACTCGTGGGACCGTCGTTATAGTACGCAGTATTTT
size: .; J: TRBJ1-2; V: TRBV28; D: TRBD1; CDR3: CASRKGQAGYGYTF; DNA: TGTGCCAGCAGGAAAGGACAGGCTGGCTATGGCTACACCTTC
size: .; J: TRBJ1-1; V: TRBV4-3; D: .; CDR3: CASSRGQRTEAFF; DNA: TGCGCCAGCAGCCGGGGGCAAAGGACTGAAGCTTTCTTT
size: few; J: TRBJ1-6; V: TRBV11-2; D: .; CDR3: CASSSPFGGMVKNSPLHF; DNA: TGTGCCAGCAGCTCTCCTTTTGGGGGGATGGTTAAAAATTCACCCCTCCACTTT
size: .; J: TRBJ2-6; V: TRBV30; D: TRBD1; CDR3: CAWSNEGASSGANVLTF; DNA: TGTGCCTGGAGTAACGAGGGGGCCAGCTCTGGGGCCAACGTCCTGACTTTC
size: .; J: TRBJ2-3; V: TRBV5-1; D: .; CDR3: CASSLEGPRTDTQYF; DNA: TGCGCCAGCAGCTTGGAGGGACCAAGGACAGATACGCAGTATTTT
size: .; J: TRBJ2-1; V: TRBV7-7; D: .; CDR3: CASSATGGASNEQFF; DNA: TGTGCTAGCAGCGCAACAGGAGGGGCCTCCAATGAGCAGTTCTTC
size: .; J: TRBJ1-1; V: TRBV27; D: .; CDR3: CASSLWPGGVAEAFF; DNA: TGTGCCAGCAGTTTATGGCCGGGCGGGGTCGCTGAAGCTTTCTTT
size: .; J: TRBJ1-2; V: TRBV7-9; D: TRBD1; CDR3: CASSLGPDRGHGYTF; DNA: TGTGCCAGCAGCTTAGGACCCGACAGGGGGCATGGCTACACCTTC